The source of this T cell receptor (beta chain) is a study of PD-L1 blockade in urothelial cancer. Looking at the study overall: Patients had undergone 0 to 3 prior chemotherapy regimens. Findings and caveats of the study: Durable-benefit cases showed more tumor-associated blood clone expansion at 3 weeks.

Each PCR received spiked synthetic TCR analog templates. TCRdb keeps only in-frame clones here, not all; method: immunoSEQ multiplex PCR. The sample holds about 120,000 clones, 80% to 90% seen once. Time point: peripheral blood 6 weeks after treatment start. With V trimmed by 4 bases and J by 4 bases, 11 bases remained unmatched. The CDR3 is 16 amino acids. From germline, CDR1 is SGHKS and CDR2 YYEKEE (reference sequence). This clone was seen a few times. Its antigen is still unknown. This clonotype was obtained from a man in his 60s with urothelial cancer. This chain joins TRBV5-5 and TRBJ1-5; 7 positions agree with TRBD1. The sequencing here drew on PBMCs, taken around atezolizumab (anti-PD-L1) treatment. In DNA, the CDR3 is TGTGCCAGCAGCGGAATGACAGGGTCGGGGAATCAGCCCCAGCATTTT. Translated: CASSGMTGSGNQPQHF.